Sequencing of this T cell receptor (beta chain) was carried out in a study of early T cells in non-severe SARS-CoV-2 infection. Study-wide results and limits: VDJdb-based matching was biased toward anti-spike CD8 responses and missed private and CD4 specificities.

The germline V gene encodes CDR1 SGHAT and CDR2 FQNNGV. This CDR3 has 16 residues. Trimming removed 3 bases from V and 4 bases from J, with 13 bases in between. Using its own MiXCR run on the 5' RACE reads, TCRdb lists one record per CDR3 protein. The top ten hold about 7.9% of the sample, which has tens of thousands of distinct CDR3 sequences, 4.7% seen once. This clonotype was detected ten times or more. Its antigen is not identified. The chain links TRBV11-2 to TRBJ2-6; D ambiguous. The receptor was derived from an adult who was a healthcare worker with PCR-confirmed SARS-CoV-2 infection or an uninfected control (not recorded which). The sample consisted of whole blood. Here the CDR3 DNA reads TGTGCCAGCAGCTTTGGTCGGGTAGCCGGGGCCAACGTCCTGACTTTC. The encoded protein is CASSFGRVAGANVLTF.